The clone carrying this T cell receptor (beta chain) has a count of ten or more. This specimen comes from a study of response to subunit inactivated influenza vaccine. TCRdb itself ran the RT-PCR reads through MiXCR, one entry per CDR3 protein. The data contain hundreds of thousands of distinct CDR3 sequences, 14% of them singletons. The CDR3 loop spans 12 amino acids. The V end lost 9 bases, the J end lost 9 bases, and 16 bases lay between the germline ends. The TCR comes from a man between 45 and 60 years old who received an inactivated influenza vaccine. V and J are TRBV12-3 or TRBV12-4 and TRBJ2-3, with D perhaps matching TRBD1 (6 bases). Here the sequenced sample was PBMCs from blood, taken around two weeks before vaccination. In DNA form, the CDR3 reads TGTGCCAGTCGGGACACCTCTCGGACGCAGTATTTT. It specifies CASRDTSRTQYF.